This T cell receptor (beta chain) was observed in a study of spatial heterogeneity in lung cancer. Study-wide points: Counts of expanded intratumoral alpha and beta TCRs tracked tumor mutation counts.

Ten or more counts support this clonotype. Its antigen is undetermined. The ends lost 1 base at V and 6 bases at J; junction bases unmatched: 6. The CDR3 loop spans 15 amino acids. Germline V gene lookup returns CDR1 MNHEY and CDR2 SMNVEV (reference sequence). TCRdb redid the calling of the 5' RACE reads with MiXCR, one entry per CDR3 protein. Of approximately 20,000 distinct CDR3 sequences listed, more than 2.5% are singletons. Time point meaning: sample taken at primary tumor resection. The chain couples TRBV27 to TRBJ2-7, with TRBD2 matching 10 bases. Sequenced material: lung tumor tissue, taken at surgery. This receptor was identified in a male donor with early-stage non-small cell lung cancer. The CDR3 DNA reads TGTGCCAGCAGTTTATTCCTAGCGGGAGTATCCGAGCAGTACTTC. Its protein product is CASSLFLAGVSEQYF.